This T cell receptor (beta chain) was recovered during a study of T cell changes during pregnancy in multiple sclerosis. Only in-frame clones appear in the TCRdb table, and some are missing; sequencing was by immunoSEQ multiplex PCR. The data hold tens of thousands of clones, with over 85% observed a single time. Per germline, CDR1 SNHLY and CDR2 FYNNEI. Trimming took 4 bases from V and 0 from J, leaving 13 bases between them. The CDR3 loop spans 16 amino acids. Sequenced material: peripheral blood, taken in the third trimester of pregnancy. The chain links TRBV2 to TRBJ1-3, with D uncertain. The receptor comes from a female donor in good health, enrolled as a control in a pregnancy study. CDR3 amino acids: CASSGQTQSSGNTIYF. CDR3 nucleotides: TGTGCCAGCAGTGGGCAGACACAGAGCTCTGGAAACACCATATATTTT.